These 22 T cell receptor beta chains were all obtained from the same sample, sequenced in a study of beta chain features in type 1 diabetes. What was sequenced were expressed TCRB transcripts, since all of the isolated RNA had been reverse transcribed. The data were produced by immunoSEQ multiplex PCR, yet TCRdb's version contains in-frame clones alone and is incomplete. This sample has about 900,000 clones; under 20% occur once, and the top ten carry about 0.02%. Sequencing input: naive CD4+ T cells from blood. These receptor sequences come from a young woman in good health.

The chain is built from TRBV29-1 and TRBJ1-4; no firm D call. CDR3 size: 12 residues. V lost 6 bases and J 2 bases, leaving 7 bases between the germline ends. The germline CDR1 and CDR2 sequences are SQVTM and ANQGSEA. The CDR3 sequence: CSVTGTNEKLFF. The CDR3 coding sequence is TGCAGCGTAACGGGGACTAATGAAAAACTGTTTTTT.

This clone was seen a handful of times. The chain is built from TRBV7-2 and TRBJ2-2; 7 bases fit TRBD2. There are 14 residues in the CDR3. The ends lost 2 bases at V and 6 bases at J; junction bases unmatched: 3. The V gene's germline CDR1 is SGHTA and CDR2 FQGNSA. CDR3 in amino acids: CASSLLAGAGELFF. The CDR3, as DNA: TGTGCCAGCAGCTTACTTGCGGGAGCCGGGGAGCTGTTTTTT.

V gene TRBV4-3 combines with J gene TRBJ2-2, with 10 bases matching TRBD2. The J segment lost 4 bases and the V segment lost 3 bases, leaving 8 bases of the junction unmatched. CDR3 length: 17 residues. CDR1 LGHNA and CDR2 YSLEER come from the germline V gene. CDR3 protein: CASSQILRLAGTGELFF. The CDR3 DNA reads as TGCGCCAGCAGCCAGATCCTCCGACTAGCGGGCACCGGGGAGCTGTTTTTT.

This clone was recorded a few times. The chain has TRBV15 and TRBJ2-7; no firm D call. Trimming left V 1 base short and J 7 bases short, with 14 bases between. The CDR3 spans 14 residues. Germline-derived CDR1 and CDR2 are LNHNV and YYDKDF (reference sequence). The CDR3 DNA sequence: TGTGCCACCAGCAGAGCGGGTAACCTGAGGGAGCAGTACTTC. This codes for CATSRAGNLREQYF.

This clone was counted a few times. This chain joins TRBV6-1 and TRBJ2-3; unclear D gene. CDR1 MNHNS and CDR2 SASEGT come from the germline V gene. The CDR3 has 14 residues. V lost 4 bases to trimming and J lost 2 bases, with 10 bases between them. CDR3 amino acids: CASSGTRTTDTQYF. Here the CDR3 DNA reads TGTGCCAGCAGTGGTACGAGAACCACAGATACGCAGTATTTT.

This clone has just a few counts. This chain connects TRBV7-9 to TRBJ2-3; no clear D. There are 14 residues in the CDR3. Germline values: CDR1 SEHNR, CDR2 FQNEAQ (reference sequence). Trimming stripped 2 bases from V and 3 bases from J, with 9 bases between. CDR3 sequence: CASSLFMLTDTQYF. The CDR3, as DNA: TGTGCCAGCAGCTTATTTATGCTTACAGATACGCAGTATTTT.

This clone came up a few times. The chain has TRBV4-2 and TRBJ2-3; TRBD2 might be the D (5 bases). The CDR3 is made up of 18 amino acids. V was cut by 0 bases and J by 2 bases, with 18 bases left in between. Germline values: CDR1 LGHNA, CDR2 YNFKEQ. CDR3 sequence reads: CASSQDPFGQRFTDTQYF. The CDR3 DNA is TGTGCCAGCAGCCAAGATCCATTCGGGCAGCGGTTCACAGATACGCAGTATTTT.

This clone was seen only a few times. The gene calls are TRBV25-1 and TRBJ1-3; D might be TRBD1 (6 bases). Trimming shortened V by 1 base and J by 4 bases, and 14 bases separated the two germline ends. The germline V gene has CDR1 MGHDK and CDR2 SYGVNS. CDR3 size: 16 residues. In DNA, the CDR3 is TGTGCCAGCAGTGAATTAGGGGGTTCAGGAGGAAACACCATATATTTT. It is translated as CASSELGGSGGNTIYF. The variable domain in full, with the rest retrieved from reference TRBV25-1 and TRBJ1-3, is EADIYQTPRYLVIGTGKKITLECSQTMGHDKMYWYQQDPGMELHLIHYSYGVNSTEKGDLSSESTVSRIRTEHFPLTLESARPSHTSQYLCASSELGGSGGNTIYFGEGSWLTVV.

This clone was found a few times. The chain is built from TRBV7-2 and TRBJ2-3, with TRBD2 identical over 12 bases. The CDR3 has 17 amino acids. Germline loops: CDR1 SGHTA, CDR2 FQGNSA. V trimming: 2 bases; J trimming: 4 bases; junction bases outside the gene matches: 7. The CDR3 nucleotides are TGTGCCAGCAGCTTATTCAGACTAGCGGGAGTACCAGATACGCAGTATTTT. This sequence encodes CASSLFRLAGVPDTQYF.

The J gene is TRBJ2-6, the V gene TRBV4-3, with 11 bases matching TRBD1. There are 20 residues in the CDR3. The junction had 8 bases not matched to a gene; V was cut back by 0 bases and J by 1 base. Germline V gene data show CDR1 as LGHNA and CDR2 as YSLEER. Written as DNA, the CDR3 is TGCGCCAGCAGCCAAGATTCTGGGGGACAGGGGGGATCTGGGGCCAACGTCCTGACTTTC. Translation gives CASSQDSGGQGGSGANVLTF.

V gene TRBV7-8 combines with J gene TRBJ2-5; the match to TRBD1 covers 8 bases. The J call may be in error: the DNA end matches TRBJ2-7 better. There are 14 residues in the CDR3. Germline assignment: CDR1 SGHVS and CDR2 FQNEAQ. This CDR3 reads CASSLGTGLYEQYF. In DNA form, the CDR3 reads TGTGCCAGCAGCTTAGGGACAGGGCTTTACGAGCAGTACTTC.

The V gene is TRBV10-3, the J gene TRBJ2-6; D may match TRBD1 or TRBD2 (5 bases each). Germline CDR1 ENHRY, CDR2 SYGVKD. This CDR3 is 14 amino acids long. Trimming cost V 10 bases and J 0 bases, with 10 bases left between them. The CDR3 protein is CATGLSSGANVLTF. CDR3 DNA sequence: TGTGCCACGGGGCTGTCCTCTGGGGCCAACGTCCTGACTTTC.

The chain uses TRBV15 and TRBJ2-4; tentatively, D is TRBD1 (5 bases). The CDR3 runs 17 residues. V lost 1 base to trimming and J lost 6 bases, with 19 bases between them. CDR1 and CDR2 (germline): LNHNV, YYDKDF (reference sequence). The CDR3, as DNA: TGTGCCACCAGCAGAGCGGGCAGGGTTATCACTGGAAACATTCAGTACTTC. Amino acids: CATSRAGRVITGNIQYF. Based on the CDR3 plus reference TRBV15 and TRBJ2-4, the full variable domain is DAMVIQNPRYQVTQFGKPVTLSCSQTLNHNVMYWYQQKSSQAPKLLFHYYDKDFNNEADTPDNFQSRRPNTSFCFLDIRSPGLGDTAMYLCATSRAGRVITGNIQYFGAGTRLSVL.

This sequence joins TRBV7-2 and TRBJ2-5; weak D call: TRBD2 (6 bases). This CDR3 spans 14 amino acids. V was pared by 2 bases and J by 4 bases, with 11 bases between. Per germline, CDR1 SGHTA and CDR2 FQGNSA. As DNA, the CDR3 is TGTGCCAGCAGCTTAAGACTAGTTGCAGAGACCCAGTACTTC. Its protein product is CASSLRLVAETQYF.

V is TRBV5-4 and J is TRBJ2-5, with 7 bases identical to TRBD1. CDR1 SGHNT and CDR2 YYREEE come from the germline V gene (reference sequence). The CDR3 covers 14 residues. V was pared by 3 bases and J by 0 bases, with 2 bases of the junction left unmatched. The CDR3 DNA reads TGTGCCAGCAGCTGGGGACAGTACCAAGAGACCCAGTACTTC. It specifies CASSWGQYQETQYF.

This rearrangement joins TRBV6-1 to TRBJ2-4; 8 bases agree with TRBD2. Germline loops: CDR1 MNHNS, CDR2 SASEGT. The J segment lost 6 bases and the V segment lost 1 base, leaving 5 bases of the junction unmatched. The CDR3 runs to 15 residues. Here the CDR3 reads CASSEDLSGINIQYF. DNA for the CDR3: TGTGCCAGCAGTGAAGATCTTAGCGGGATAAACATTCAGTACTTC.

The CDR3 DNA sequence: TGTGCCAGCCGGGCGGGAGTGGCAGATACGCAGTATTTT. This encodes CASRAGVADTQYF. The chain uses TRBV2 and TRBJ2-3; 7 bases align to TRBD2. CDR3 length: 13 residues. V lost 8 bases and J lost 4; bases outside the gene matches: 6. Germline lookup yields CDR1 SNHLY and CDR2 FYNNEI.

The chain has TRBV6-6 and TRBJ2-3; D tentatively reads TRBD1 or TRBD2 (6 bases each). Germline V gene data show CDR1 as MNHNY and CDR2 as SVGAGI (reference sequence). The V gene lost 5 bases and the J gene lost 2 bases, with 14 bases spanning the gap. The CDR3 is made up of 15 amino acids. The CDR3 DNA sequence: TGTGCCAGCAGTCCTCATAGGGGGGCCACAGATACGCAGTATTTT. This codes for CASSPHRGATDTQYF.

The table lists this clone with a few counts. The rearrangement links TRBV9 to TRBJ2-5; D could derive from TRBD1 or TRBD2 (5 bases each). This CDR3 contains 14 residues. V was clipped by 3 bases and J by 2 bases, with 11 bases between them. CDR1 is SGDLS, CDR2 YYNGEE, per germline. CDR3 sequence: CASSAGTKQETQYF. CDR3 bases: TGTGCCAGCAGCGCCGGGACCAAACAAGAGACCCAGTACTTC.

The V gene is TRBV19, the J gene TRBJ2-5, with 11 bases aligning to TRBD2. Germline CDR1 is LNHDA and CDR2 is SQIVND (reference sequence). J gave up 5 bases and V 3 bases, and 8 bases lay outside the gene matches. The CDR3 is 16 residues long. Here the CDR3 DNA reads TGTGCCAGTAGTATTCACCGAACTAGCGGGAGTGAGACCCAGTACTTC. Translating it yields CASSIHRTSGSETQYF.

In its sample, this clone was seen a few times. V is TRBV7-9 and J is TRBJ2-2, with D perhaps TRBD1 (6 bases). CDR1 and CDR2 from the germline V gene are SEHNR and FQNEAQ (reference sequence). The CDR3 totals 16 residues. Trimming stripped 7 bases from V and 3 bases from J, with 18 bases between. CDR3 loop: CASTYPQGYHTGELFF. DNA for the CDR3: TGTGCCAGCACCTATCCCCAGGGGTATCACACCGGGGAGCTGTTTTTT.

J is TRBJ2-7 and V is TRBV7-2; weak D call: TRBD2 (6 bases). This CDR3 has 15 amino acids. Trimming removed 5 bases from V and 0 bases from J, with 14 bases in between. CDR1 and CDR2 (germline): SGHTA, FQGNSA. The DNA of the CDR3 is TGTGCCAGCAGCCCCCCGGGCGGGGACTCCTACGAGCAGTACTTC. Translating gives CASSPPGGDSYEQYF.